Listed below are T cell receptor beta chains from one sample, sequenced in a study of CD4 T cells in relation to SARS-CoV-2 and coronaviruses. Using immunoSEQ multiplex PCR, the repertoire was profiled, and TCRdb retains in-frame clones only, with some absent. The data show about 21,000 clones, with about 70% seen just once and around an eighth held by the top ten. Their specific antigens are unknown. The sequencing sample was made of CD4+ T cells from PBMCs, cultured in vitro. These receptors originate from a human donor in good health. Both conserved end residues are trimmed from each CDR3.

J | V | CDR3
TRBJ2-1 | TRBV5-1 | ASRGSYPNEQF
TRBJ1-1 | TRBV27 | ASSWTGTSNTEAF
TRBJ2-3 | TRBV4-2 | ASSQRLGRGTDTQY
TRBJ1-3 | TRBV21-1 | ASSPLCGSCGNTIY
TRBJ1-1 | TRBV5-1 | ASSRGQGGTEAF
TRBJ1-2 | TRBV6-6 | ASTGLGGYT
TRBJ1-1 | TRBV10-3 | AISRQGNTEAF
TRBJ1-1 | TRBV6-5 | ASSRTGDNTEAF
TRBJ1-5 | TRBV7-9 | ASSTGYNQPQH
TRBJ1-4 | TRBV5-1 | ASREGPGLREEKLF
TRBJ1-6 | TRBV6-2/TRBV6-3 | ASSYRTGTSYNSPLH
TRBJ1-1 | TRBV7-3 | ASSLQGSNTEAF